The present TCR beta chain was sequenced within a study of blood T cell repertoires in COVID-19. Study details: Samples came from the United States, Italy and Spain, spanning acute and convalescent COVID-19. PBMCs, B-cell-depleted T cells, or T cells were the source of the cDNA or gDNA that made up the material.

Trimming removed 3 bases at V and 0 bases at J, with 8 bases between. CDR3 size: 14 residues. Germline lookup yields CDR1 SGHDN and CDR2 FVKESK. Per the authors' pipeline: Amplification of reference gene primers provided the estimated nucleated cell counts. Some clones are missing from TCRdb's copy, which holds only in-frame ones; the method was immunoSEQ multiplex PCR. V, J and clone size are taken as reported in that table, and D and trimming were inferred from the DNA itself. The top ten hold around 20% of the sample, which has approximately 99,000 clones, about 89% seen once. This rearrangement joins TRBV14 to TRBJ1-1, with unresolved D. Material: peripheral blood. This TCR derives from a human donor in a cohort sampled during active COVID-19. The CDR3 is CASSQSTVNTEAFF. The CDR3 DNA follows: TGTGCCAGCAGCCAGTCTACAGTGAACACTGAAGCTTTCTTT.